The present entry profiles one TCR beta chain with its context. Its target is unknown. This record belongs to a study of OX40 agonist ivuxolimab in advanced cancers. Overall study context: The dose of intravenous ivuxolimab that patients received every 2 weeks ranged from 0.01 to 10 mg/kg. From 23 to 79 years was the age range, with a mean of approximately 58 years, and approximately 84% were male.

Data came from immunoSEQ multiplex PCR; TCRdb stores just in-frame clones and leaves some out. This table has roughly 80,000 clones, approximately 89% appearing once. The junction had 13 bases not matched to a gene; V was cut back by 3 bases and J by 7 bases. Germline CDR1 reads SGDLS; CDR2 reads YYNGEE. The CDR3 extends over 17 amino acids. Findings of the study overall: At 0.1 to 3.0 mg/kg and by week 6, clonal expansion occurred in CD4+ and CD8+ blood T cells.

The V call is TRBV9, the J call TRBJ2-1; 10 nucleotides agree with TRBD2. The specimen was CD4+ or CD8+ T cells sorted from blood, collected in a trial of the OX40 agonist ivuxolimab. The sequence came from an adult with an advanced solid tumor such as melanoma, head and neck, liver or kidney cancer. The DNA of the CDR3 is TGTGCCAGCAGCGCCTCCACAGGGGTTAGCGGGAGGAATGAGCAGTTCTTC. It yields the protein CASSASTGVSGRNEQFF.